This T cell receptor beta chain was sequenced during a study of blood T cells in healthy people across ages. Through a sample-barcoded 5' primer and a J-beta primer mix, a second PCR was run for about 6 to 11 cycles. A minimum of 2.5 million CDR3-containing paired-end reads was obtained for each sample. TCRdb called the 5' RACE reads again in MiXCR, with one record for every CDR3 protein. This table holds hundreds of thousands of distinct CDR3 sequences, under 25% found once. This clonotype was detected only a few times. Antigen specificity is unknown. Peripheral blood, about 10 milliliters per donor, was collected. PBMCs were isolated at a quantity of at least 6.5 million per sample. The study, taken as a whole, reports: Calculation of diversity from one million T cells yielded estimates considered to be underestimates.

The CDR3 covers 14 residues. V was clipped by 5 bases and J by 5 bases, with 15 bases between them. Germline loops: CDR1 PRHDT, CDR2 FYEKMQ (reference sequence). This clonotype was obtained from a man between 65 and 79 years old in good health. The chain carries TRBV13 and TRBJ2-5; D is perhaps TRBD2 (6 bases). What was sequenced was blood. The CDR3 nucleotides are TGTGCCAGCAGCCTTAGAACTAGCTGGGAGACCCAGTACTTC. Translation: CASSLRTSWETQYF.